The clone carrying this T cell receptor beta chain was detected only a few times. Antigen unknown. Molecular barcoded adaptors covering alpha/delta and beta/gamma chains were used on roughly 370 ng RNA. MiXCR, run by TCRdb on the reads, gives a single entry per CDR3 protein. The data contain 130,000 or so distinct CDR3 sequences, less than 15% of them singletons. This record belongs to a study of read filtering for tumor transcriptome and immune sequencing. Study at large: TCR-mapped reads were about 4.05 to 10.27 million with IR-seq versus 85 to 1273 with RNA-seq. Study-wide results and caveats: The CD138-negative fraction was mixed bone marrow immune cells, not pure T cells.

The ends were cut back, 2 bases at V and 2 bases at J, with 15 bases in the middle. This CDR3 is built from 16 residues. Looked up from germline, CDR1 is MNHEY and CDR2 is SVGEGT. The J gene is TRBJ2-5, the V gene TRBV6-2 or TRBV6-3; tentative D call: TRBD1 (5 bases). The sample comprised a population of CD138-negative cells sorted from bone marrow. This TCR was recovered from a donor at least 40 years old with multiple myeloma. The chain's CDR3 is CASSYPYVRTQETQYF. The CDR3 DNA reads as TGTGCCAGCAGTTACCCTTACGTCCGGACACAAGAGACCCAGTACTTC.